This section outlines one T cell receptor (beta chain) sequence together with its context. Its antigen is as yet unknown. The data originate from a study of T cell responses to AZD1222 COVID-19 vaccine. Study outcomes and limitations: Across spike, vaccine-associated CD4 TCRs were found, dominant at 160-218 and 743-854.

TCRdb's copy holds only in-frame clones and misses some; the assay was immunoSEQ multiplex PCR. The sample shows some 140,000 clones, more than 90% of them seen only once. Germline CDR1 and CDR2: SGHTS and YDEGEE. V lost 0 bases, J lost 6 bases, and 13 bases lay in between. There are 15 residues in the CDR3. Sequenced material: peripheral blood, taken on day 0 of AZD1222 vaccination. This clonotype originated in an adult in good health. The chain couples TRBV5-8 to TRBJ1-5, with D tentatively TRBD1 (5 bases). The CDR3 is CASSLGGGPGQPQHF. The CDR3 DNA is TGTGCCAGCAGCTTGGGGGGGGGTCCGGGTCAGCCCCAGCATTTT.